This TCR beta chain was recorded in a study of blood T cell repertoires in COVID-19. Study information: COVID-19 samples collected from the United States, Italy and Spain covered acute and convalescent phases.

This clone was observed a handful of times. This CDR3 is built from 15 residues. In the source study's methods: Cell counts per sample came from amplifying reference gene primers. Using immunoSEQ multiplex PCR, the repertoire was profiled, and TCRdb retains in-frame clones only, with some absent. V and J calls and clone size follow that table, whereas D and trimming were derived from the DNA. The table records fewer than 70,000 clones, 80% to 90% of them present only once. Material: peripheral blood. The chain has TRBV21-1 and TRBJ2-7; TRBD2 is the table's D call and was not checked against the DNA. TRBV21-1 is flagged as a pseudogene. This receptor was taken from a woman aged 55-69 years with acute or convalescent COVID-19. The CDR3 DNA sequence: TGTGCCAGCAAACTTAAGTTAGCGGGGGGTATCGAGCAGTACTTC. Its protein product is CASKLKLAGGIEQYF.